Listed below are T cell receptor beta chains from one sample, sequenced in a study of cytomegalovirus exposure and HLA in healthy donors. Sequencing was performed with immunoSEQ multiplex PCR; in TCRdb, only in-frame clones are kept and a portion is missing. There are about 130,000 clones in the sample; 81% occur only once, and about 0.75% lies in the top ten. The specimen was PBMCs. The receptor source for this set is a man in his late teens or twenties in good health and CMV-seronegative. CDR3s include the opening cysteine and the closing phenylalanine or tryptophan. A D gene is named only where the DNA matches it firmly. Rows give clone size only sometimes, using once, few, many, or a class for an expanded clone.

j_call clone_size d_call v_call cdr3_aa cdr3_nt
TRBJ1-4 - - TRBV18 CASSPLTLSGTNEKLFF TGTGCCAGCTCACCACTAACTTTAAGCGGGACTAATGAAAAACTGTTTTTT
TRBJ1-5 - - TRBV6-5 CASSYEGPGMAQHF TGTGCCAGCAGTTACGAGGGCCCGGGCATGGCCCAGCATTTT
TRBJ2-7 - - TRBV11-2 CASSFSGDRVPYEQYF TGTGCCAGCAGCTTTAGCGGGGACAGGGTACCCTACGAGCAGTACTTC
TRBJ2-1 few - TRBV5-4 CASSLGRQRYNEQFF TGTGCCAGCAGCTTGGGCCGACAAAGATACAATGAGCAGTTCTTC
TRBJ1-1 - - TRBV5-8 CASSLFHPEAFF TGTGCCAGCAGCTTATTTCATCCTGAAGCTTTCTTT
TRBJ1-2 - TRBD1 TRBV7-9 CASSSAGGIPYGYTF TGTGCCAGCAGCTCGGCAGGGGGCATCCCCTATGGCTACACCTTC
TRBJ1-1 - - TRBV10-1 CASSDRGWDTEAFF TGCGCCAGCAGTGATAGGGGATGGGACACTGAAGCTTTCTTT
TRBJ1-5 few - TRBV28 CASSFYAGSGNQPQHF TGTGCCAGCAGTTTCTACGCAGGAAGTGGCAATCAGCCCCAGCATTTT
TRBJ1-5 - TRBD1 TRBV7-2 CASSLGQGVRGNQPQHF TGTGCCAGCAGCTTAGGACAGGGTGTTAGGGGCAATCAGCCCCAGCATTTT
TRBJ1-3 - - TRBV27 CASSTGHSTVGGNTIYF TGTGCCAGCAGTACCGGACACTCTACGGTGGGTGGAAACACCATATATTTT
TRBJ1-1 once - TRBV18 CASSNAPQGSNTEAFF TGTGCCAGCTCAAACGCCCCCCAGGGCTCGAACACTGAAGCTTTCTTT
TRBJ2-1 - - TRBV9 CASSGLGLTTYNEQFF TGTGCCAGCAGCGGGTTAGGACTCACAACTTACAATGAGCAGTTCTTC
TRBJ1-2 - - TRBV10-3 CAISDGEILRYGYTF TGTGCCATCAGTGATGGGGAGATCCTCAGGTATGGCTACACCTTC
TRBJ1-6 - TRBD1 TRBV10-3 CAIRPTGVDSPLHF TGTGCCATCAGGCCAACAGGGGTCGATTCACCCCTCCACTTT
TRBJ2-1 - TRBD1 TRBV5-1 CASQATGGEFGEQFF TGCGCCAGCCAAGCCACAGGGGGCGAGTTTGGTGAGCAGTTCTTC
TRBJ1-5 - TRBD1 TRBV7-6 CASSHHKLYGDSLNQPQHF TGTGCCAGCAGCCATCATAAACTATACGGGGACAGCCTGAATCAGCCCCAGCATTTT
TRBJ1-2 - - TRBV19 CASTVTGVVDGYTF TGTGCCAGCACAGTAACCGGGGTGGTAGATGGCTACACCTTC
TRBJ1-1 - - TRBV5-6 CASSLSPTGTTEAFF TGTGCCAGCAGCTTGTCTCCGACAGGTACCACTGAAGCTTTCTTT
TRBJ2-2 - - TRBV6-5 CASRITPRNTGELFF TGTGCCAGCAGAATCACTCCACGGAACACCGGGGAGCTGTTTTTT
TRBJ2-5 - TRBD1 TRBV12-5 CASGPGQYQETQYF TGTGCTAGTGGTCCGGGACAGTATCAAGAGACCCAGTACTTC
TRBJ2-5 - TRBD2 TRBV30 CAWKELAGWETQYF TGTGCCTGGAAGGAACTAGCGGGGTGGGAGACCCAGTACTTC
TRBJ1-5 - - TRBV27 CASSLGPNQPQHF TGTGCCAGCAGTTTGGGCCCCAATCAGCCCCAGCATTTT
TRBJ2-1 - TRBD1 TRBV7-2 CASSRQGSNNEQFF TGTGCCAGCAGCCGACAGGGGTCGAACAATGAGCAGTTCTTC
TRBJ2-7 - - TRBV10-3 CAIKDSYEQYF TGTGCCATCAAGGACAGCTACGAGCAGTACTTC
TRBJ2-3 - TRBD2 TRBV7-6 CASSARSGGPFGDTQYF TGTGCCAGCAGCGCCCGTAGCGGGGGGCCCTTCGGGGATACGCAGTATTTT
TRBJ1-6 - - TRBV7-8 CASSLDDRLHF TGTGCCAGCAGCTTAGACGACAGACTCCACTTT
TRBJ2-2 - - TRBV29-1 CSVEMVLRTGELFF TGCAGCGTTGAAATGGTTTTGAGAACCGGGGAGCTGTTTTTT
TRBJ2-1 - - TRBV5-6 CASSLRTPNEQFF TGTGCCAGCAGCTTAAGGACACCCAATGAGCAGTTCTTC
TRBJ2-5 - TRBD2 TRBV4-3 CASGTSGQETQYF TGCGCCAGCGGGACTAGCGGACAAGAGACCCAGTACTTC
TRBJ1-2 - - TRBV29-1 CSVELVIGRGHNYGYTF TGCAGCGTTGAGTTAGTGATCGGAAGGGGACATAACTATGGCTACACCTTC
TRBJ1-1 - TRBD1 TRBV5-5 CASSLLNQGAFPDTEAFF TGTGCCAGCAGCTTGTTAAATCAGGGGGCCTTCCCTGACACTGAAGCTTTCTTT
TRBJ1-1 few - TRBV6-4 CASSERGEGTEAFF TGTGCCAGCAGTGAGAGGGGGGAGGGCACTGAAGCTTTCTTT
TRBJ2-3 few - TRBV6-5 CASSYSRGRKDTQYF TGTGCCAGCAGTTACAGTCGGGGGAGAAAAGATACGCAGTATTTT
TRBJ1-4 - - TRBV9 CASSVGGTQSNEKLFF TGTGCCAGCAGCGTAGGAGGGACACAGTCTAATGAAAAACTGTTTTTT
TRBJ1-2 - - TRBV7-9 CASSSDAGDSNYGYTF TGTGCCAGCAGCTCTGATGCCGGAGATTCTAACTATGGCTACACCTTC
TRBJ1-6 - - TRBV28 CASSFFTNSPLHF TGTGCCAGCAGTTTCTTTACAAATTCACCCCTCCACTTT
TRBJ1-5 - - TRBV30 CAWSGVKFWPQHF TGTGCCTGGAGCGGGGTCAAATTCTGGCCCCAGCATTTT
TRBJ1-6 - - TRBV30 CAWSGGGTDRLLHF TGTGCCTGGAGTGGAGGAGGGACCGATAGGCTCCTCCACTTT
TRBJ2-7 - - TRBV25-1 CASSEYSAYEQYF TGTGCCAGCAGTGAATACAGCGCCTACGAGCAGTACTTC
TRBJ2-2 - TRBD1 TRBV5-5 CASSLVGQDTGELFF TGTGCCAGCAGCTTGGTGGGACAGGATACCGGGGAGCTGTTTTTT
TRBJ2-3 - - TRBV10-2 CASSDRGGTDTQYF TGCGCCAGCAGTGATCGCGGGGGCACAGATACGCAGTATTTT
TRBJ1-2 - - TRBV5-6 CASSLTQAYTF TGTGCCAGCAGCTTGACACAGGCATACACCTTC
TRBJ2-7 - - TRBV7-2 CASSFPGNVYEQYF TGTGCCAGCAGCTTTCCGGGGAATGTCTACGAGCAGTACTTC
TRBJ1-2 - - TRBV30 CACRGYGYTF TGTGCCTGTCGGGGCTATGGCTACACCTTC
TRBJ2-7 - TRBD1 TRBV6-1 CASSEDRAYFYEQYF TGTGCCAGCAGTGAGGACAGGGCTTATTTCTACGAGCAGTACTTC
TRBJ2-7 - - TRBV11-2 CASSLDLGHLYEQYF TGTGCCAGCAGCTTAGATCTTGGACACCTCTACGAGCAGTACTTC
TRBJ2-1 - - TRBV5-1 CASSLGRDEQFF TGCGCCAGCAGCTTGGGACGGGATGAGCAGTTCTTC
TRBJ2-2 - - TRBV15 CATSGLTGHTGELFF TGTGCCACCAGCGGGCTCACAGGGCACACCGGGGAGCTGTTTTTT
TRBJ1-1 - TRBD1 TRBV6-6 CASSYSTGGSTEAFF TGTGCCAGCAGTTACTCGACAGGGGGATCCACTGAAGCTTTCTTT